This passage covers 12 T cell receptor beta chains from one sample sequenced in a study of blood T cell repertoires in COVID-19 (dated by TCRdb to about 2020). Receptor libraries were prepared by the immunoSEQ multiplex PCR assay. The table comes from immuneACCESS by way of TCRdb, which keeps in-frame sequences with V and J called. Part of the clones is missing from these tables; in studies checked, under half for an unresolved V gene and the rest for unknown reasons. The sample yields 250,000 to 350,000 clones; 70% to 90% were counted once. The ten largest account for 4% to 4.5% of the sample. The sample consisted of PBMCs or T cells enriched from blood (not recorded which). These TCRs come from a woman aged 25-40 years who had recovered from COVID-19.

This rearrangement joins TRBV29-1 to TRBJ1-1; 8 nucleotides match TRBD1. Looked up from germline, CDR1 is SQVTM and CDR2 is ANQGSEA. The V gene end was trimmed by 7 bases and the J gene end by 3 bases; junction bases not matched to a gene: 4. This CDR3 spans 12 amino acids. The CDR3: CSGQGRYTEAFF. The CDR3 DNA is TGCAGCGGACAGGGGCGATACACTGAAGCTTTCTTT.

The V gene is TRBV28, the J gene TRBJ1-5, with a tentative D call TRBD1 (6 bases). This CDR3 has 16 residues. V gave up 2 bases and J gave up 1 base, with 12 bases separating them. From germline, CDR1 is MDHEN and CDR2 SYDVKM. The CDR3 reads CASSLTGDRSNQPQHF. In DNA, the CDR3 is TGTGCCAGCAGTTTAACCGGCGACAGGAGCAATCAGCCCCAGCATTTT.

The CDR3 is CASSPADRDQETQYF. The CDR3 DNA is TGCGCCAGCAGCCCAGCGGATAGAGATCAAGAGACCCAGTACTTC. The rearrangement links TRBV4-1 to TRBJ2-5, with D possibly matching TRBD2 (5 bases). Germline lookup yields CDR1 MGHRA and CDR2 YSYEKL. The CDR3 loop spans 15 amino acids. Between the trimmed V and J ends, which lost 4 bases and 2 bases, there was a span of 14 bases.

This sequence joins TRBV18 and TRBJ2-5, with 11 bases lining up with TRBD2. The CDR3 is 15 amino acids. Trimming cost V 5 bases and J 5 bases; bases outside gene matches: 7. CDR1 is KGHSH, CDR2 LQKENI, per germline. In nucleotides, the CDR3 is TGTGCCAGCTCAGGGCTAGCGGGAGGATTCGAGACCCAGTACTTC. Encoded protein: CASSGLAGGFETQYF.

The genes are TRBV5-1 and TRBJ2-3; a weak D match, TRBD2 (6 bases). CDR3 length: 14 amino acids. Germline V gives CDR1 SGHRS, CDR2 YFSETQ. V was trimmed by 3 bases and J by 6 bases, leaving 14 bases between them. The CDR3 here is CASSSGTPGDTQYF. CDR3 in DNA: TGCGCCAGCAGCTCCGGGACTCCCGGTGATACGCAGTATTTT.

This sequence joins TRBV28 and TRBJ2-7, with TRBD1 matching over 8 bases. This CDR3 is built from 15 residues. The V gene's germline CDR1 is MDHEN and CDR2 SYDVKM. V dropped 4 bases and J dropped 6; count of bases not matched to a gene: 11. The CDR3 reads CASSSSQGARVEQYF. The DNA for the CDR3 is TGTGCCAGCAGTTCGAGCCAGGGGGCGCGCGTCGAGCAGTACTTC.

The CDR3 is CASSPQSGTGYYGYTF. In DNA form, the CDR3 reads TGTGCCAGCAGTCCTCAGAGCGGGACGGGTTACTATGGCTACACCTTC. This sequence joins TRBV28 and TRBJ1-2; D possibly corresponds to TRBD1 (5 bases). The V gene lost 5 bases and the J gene lost 3 bases, with 19 bases spanning the gap. CDR1 is MDHEN and CDR2 is SYDVKM in the germline V gene. The length of the CDR3 is 16 residues.

V gene TRBV9 combines with J gene TRBJ1-1; TRBD1 agrees at 10 bases. The CDR3 has 15 amino acids. The J segment lost 5 bases and the V segment lost 3 bases, leaving 7 bases of the junction unmatched. The germline gives CDR1 SGDLS, CDR2 YYNGEE. For the CDR3, the DNA is TGTGCCAGCAGCGCGCGACAGGGGGCAGGAACTGAAGCTTTCTTT. It encodes CASSARQGAGTEAFF.

The rearrangement joins TRBV29-1 to TRBJ2-1; perhaps TRBD2 as D (6 bases). The CDR3 sequence is 14 residues long. V lost 3 bases, J lost 5 bases, and 14 bases lay in between. Germline V gene lookup returns CDR1 SQVTM and CDR2 ANQGSEA. The CDR3 is CSVEGRDDHNEQFF. The DNA for the CDR3 is TGCAGCGTTGAGGGGCGGGATGATCACAATGAGCAGTTCTTC.

This rearrangement joins TRBV28 to TRBJ1-4, with 7 bases identical to TRBD1. CDR3 length: 14 residues. The junction had 5 bases not matched to a gene; V was cut back by 4 bases and J by 6 bases. Germline assignment: CDR1 MDHEN and CDR2 SYDVKM. The CDR3 DNA follows: TGTGCCAGCAGTTCCGGGACAGAGTATGAAAAACTGTTTTTT. It is translated as CASSSGTEYEKLFF. Complete variable domain (other parts from reference TRBV28 and TRBJ1-4): DVKVTQSSRYLVKRTGEKVFLECVQDMDHENMFWYRQDPGLGLRLIYFSYDVKMKEKGDIPEGYSVSREKKERFSLILESASTNQTSMYLCASSSGTEYEKLFFGSGTQLSVL.

The chain recombines TRBV28 with TRBJ1-2; possible D gene TRBD1, 6 bases. From germline, CDR1 is MDHEN and CDR2 SYDVKM. The CDR3 has 14 residues. V dropped 5 bases and J dropped 5 bases, with 15 bases sitting between them. The CDR3 DNA reads TGTGCCAGCAGTCCTCAGGGAGGGGGGTATGGCTACACCTTC. Translating it yields CASSPQGGGYGYTF.

The V gene is TRBV7-9, the J gene TRBJ1-1, with D possibly matching TRBD1 (5 bases). Trimming cost V 6 bases and J 1 base, with 9 bases left between them. The CDR3 consists of 13 residues. Germline CDR1 reads SEHNR; CDR2 reads FQNEAQ (reference sequence). CDR3 sequence reads: CASRGTGNTEAFF. CDR3 sequence (DNA): TGTGCCAGCAGGGGTACAGGGAACACTGAAGCTTTCTTT. The entire variable domain, with the rest obtained from reference TRBV7-9 and TRBJ1-1, is as follows: DTGVSQNPRHKITKRGQNVTFRCDPISEHNRLYWYRQTLGQGPEFLTYFQNEAQLEKSRLLSDRFSAERPKGSFSTLEIQRTEQGDSAMYLCASRGTGNTEAFFGQGTRLTVV.